This T cell receptor beta chain was sequenced during a study of blood T cell repertoires in COVID-19. Study in general: Some COVID-19 samples were acute and others convalescent; all came from the United States, Italy and Spain. In each case, the material was cDNA or gDNA derived from T cells, B-cell-depleted T cells, or PBMCs.

Germline V lookup: CDR1 SGHTA, CDR2 FQGTGA. The V segment lost 5 bases and the J segment 7 bases; nucleotides outside the gene matches: 3. The CDR3 length is 13 residues. Source study methods: Estimation of nucleated cell counts relied on the amplification of reference gene primers. Clones were sequenced by immunoSEQ multiplex PCR, and TCRdb holds only the in-frame ones, with some missing. The V and J calls and clone size were taken over from that table, and D and trimming were inferred from the DNA. The sample contains around 71,000 clones, about 80% of which appear only once. This sequence originates from a man aged 70-80 years with acute or convalescent COVID-19. The chain carries TRBV7-3 and TRBJ2-1; TRBD2 aligns across 9 bases. Sample: peripheral blood. The CDR3 here is CASSPTSGNEQFF. The DNA for the CDR3 is TGTGCCAGCAGCCCCACTAGCGGGAATGAGCAGTTCTTC.